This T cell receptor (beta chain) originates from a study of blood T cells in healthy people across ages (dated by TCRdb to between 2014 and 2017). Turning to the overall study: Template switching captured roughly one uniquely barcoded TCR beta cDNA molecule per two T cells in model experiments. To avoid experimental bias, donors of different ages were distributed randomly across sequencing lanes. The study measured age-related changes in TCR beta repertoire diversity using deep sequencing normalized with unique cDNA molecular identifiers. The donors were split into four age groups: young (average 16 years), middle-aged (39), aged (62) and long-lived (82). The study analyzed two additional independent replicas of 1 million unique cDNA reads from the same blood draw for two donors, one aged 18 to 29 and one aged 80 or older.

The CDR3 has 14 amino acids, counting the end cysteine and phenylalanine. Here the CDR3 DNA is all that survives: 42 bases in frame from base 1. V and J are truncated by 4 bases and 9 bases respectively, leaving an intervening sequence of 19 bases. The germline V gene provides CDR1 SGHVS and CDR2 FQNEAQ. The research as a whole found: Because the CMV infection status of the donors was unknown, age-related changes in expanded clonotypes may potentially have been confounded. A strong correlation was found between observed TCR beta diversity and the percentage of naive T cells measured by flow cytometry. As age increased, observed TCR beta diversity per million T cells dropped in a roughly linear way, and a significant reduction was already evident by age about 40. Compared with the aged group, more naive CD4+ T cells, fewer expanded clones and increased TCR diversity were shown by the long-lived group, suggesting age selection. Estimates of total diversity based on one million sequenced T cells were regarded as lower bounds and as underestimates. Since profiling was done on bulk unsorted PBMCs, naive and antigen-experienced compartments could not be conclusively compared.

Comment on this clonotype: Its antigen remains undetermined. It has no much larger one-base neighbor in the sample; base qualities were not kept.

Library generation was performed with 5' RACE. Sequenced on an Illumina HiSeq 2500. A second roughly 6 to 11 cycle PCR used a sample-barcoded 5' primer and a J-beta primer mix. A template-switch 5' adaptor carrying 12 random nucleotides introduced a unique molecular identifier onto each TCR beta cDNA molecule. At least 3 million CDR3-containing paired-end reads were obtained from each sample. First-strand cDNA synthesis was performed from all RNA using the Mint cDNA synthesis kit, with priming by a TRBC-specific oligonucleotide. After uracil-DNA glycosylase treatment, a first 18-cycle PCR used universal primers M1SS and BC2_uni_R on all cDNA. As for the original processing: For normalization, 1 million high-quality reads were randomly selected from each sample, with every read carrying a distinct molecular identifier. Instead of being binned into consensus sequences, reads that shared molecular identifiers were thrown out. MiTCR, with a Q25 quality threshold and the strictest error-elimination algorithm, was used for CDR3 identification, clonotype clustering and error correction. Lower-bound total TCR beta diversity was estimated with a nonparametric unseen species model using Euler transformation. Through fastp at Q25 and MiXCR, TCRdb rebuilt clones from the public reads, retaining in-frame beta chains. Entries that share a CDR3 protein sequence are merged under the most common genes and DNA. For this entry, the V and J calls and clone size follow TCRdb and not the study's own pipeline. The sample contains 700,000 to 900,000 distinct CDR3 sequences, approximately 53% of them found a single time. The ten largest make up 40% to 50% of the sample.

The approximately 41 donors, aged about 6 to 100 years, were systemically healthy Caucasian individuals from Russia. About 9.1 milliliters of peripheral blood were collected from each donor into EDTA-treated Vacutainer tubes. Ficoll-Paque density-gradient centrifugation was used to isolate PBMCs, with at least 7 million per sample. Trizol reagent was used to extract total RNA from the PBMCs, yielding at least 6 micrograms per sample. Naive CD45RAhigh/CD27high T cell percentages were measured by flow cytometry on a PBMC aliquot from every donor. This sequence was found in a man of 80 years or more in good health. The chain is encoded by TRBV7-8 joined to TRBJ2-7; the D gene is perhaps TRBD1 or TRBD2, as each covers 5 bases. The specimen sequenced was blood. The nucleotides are TGTGCCAGCAGCTGGGGCAGGGAGAGAGAGGCGCAGTACTTC. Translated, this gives CASSWGREREAQYF.